The 20 T cell receptor beta chains below all came from one sample that was sequenced in a study of vaccination effects on CD4 cells after COVID-19. Scientists isolated CD4+ T cells after a roughly 9-day culture period ended. BNT162b2 vaccine or mRNA-1273 vaccine was given to participants in two doses. Using immunoSEQ multiplex PCR, the repertoire was profiled, and TCRdb retains in-frame clones only, with some absent. The top ten clones hold about 2.4% of a sample with approximately 66,000 clones, less than 85% of them seen once. These TCRs are of unknown antigen specificity. The input for sequencing was CD4+ T cells from PBMCs cultured without peptide, taken after COVID-19 vaccination. These receptor sequences come from a human donor who received a COVID-19 vaccine.

J is TRBJ1-1 and V is TRBV18, with D possibly matching TRBD1 (6 bases). CDR3 length: 15 amino acids. CDR1 and CDR2 (germline): KGHSH, LQKENI. Trimming removed 3 bases at V and 1 base at J, with 12 bases between. Here the CDR3 reads CASSPSTGRNTEAFF. The DNA of the CDR3 is TGTGCCAGCTCACCTTCTACAGGGAGGAACACTGAAGCTTTCTTT.

CDR3 sequence (DNA): TGTGCCAGCAGCTTAGAGGGGACGTCCATGGGCACAGATACGCAGTATTTT. This encodes CASSLEGTSMGTDTQYF. This chain uses TRBV11-3 with TRBJ2-3; D is possibly TRBD1 or TRBD2 (5 bases each). V lost 0 bases and J 1 base, leaving 14 bases between the germline ends. This CDR3 contains 17 residues. The germline CDR1 and CDR2 sequences are SGHNT and YENEEA.

The J gene is TRBJ1-2, the V gene TRBV24-1, with D unresolved. This CDR3 has 15 amino acids. The ends were cut back, 2 bases at V and 7 bases at J, with 16 bases in the middle. CDR1 is KGHDR and CDR2 is SFDVKD in the germline V gene. This chain's CDR3 is CATSDSRTGLGGYTF. The CDR3 coding sequence is TGTGCCACCAGTGATTCTCGGACCGGGCTGGGTGGCTACACCTTC.

This chain joins TRBV7-9 and TRBJ1-6; D is uncertain. The CDR3 runs to 13 residues. Germline-derived CDR1 and CDR2 are SEHNR and FQNEAQ (reference sequence). V was cut by 0 bases and J by 6 bases, with 3 bases left in between. The CDR3: CASSLASNSPLHF. Here the CDR3 DNA reads TGTGCCAGCAGCTTAGCTAGTAATTCACCCCTCCACTTT.

The rearrangement links TRBV18 to TRBJ1-6, with D possibly being TRBD1 (6 bases). Germline CDR1 is KGHSH and CDR2 is LQKENI. Trimming removed 2 bases at V and 9 bases at J, with 14 bases between. The CDR3 has 15 amino acids. The CDR3 protein is CASSPARGSGSPLHF. The CDR3 region has the DNA TGTGCCAGCTCACCAGCCAGGGGCAGTGGTTCACCCCTCCACTTT.

This clone was seen just once. This chain joins TRBV5-1 and TRBJ1-3; 7 bases match TRBD1. CDR1 and CDR2 from the germline V gene are SGHRS and YFSETQ. The CDR3 totals 16 residues. V was clipped by 4 bases and J by 0 bases; unmatched bases: 7. The chain's CDR3 is CASSEGTASSGNTIYF. The CDR3 nucleotides read TGCGCCAGCAGCGAGGGGACAGCAAGCTCTGGAAACACCATATATTTT.

The CDR3 DNA reads as TGTGCCAGCAGCTCTGTTCGGACCGGGGAGCTGTTTTTT. Protein sequence: CASSSVRTGELFF. The J gene is TRBJ2-2, the V gene TRBV11-2, with D uncertain. This CDR3 region has 13 residues. The germline V gene encodes CDR1 SGHAT and CDR2 FQNNGV. Trimming cost V 4 bases and J 5 bases, with 8 bases left between them.

The chain has TRBV18 and TRBJ1-5, with no clear D. Germline assignment: CDR1 KGHSH and CDR2 LQKENI. This CDR3 contains 15 residues. Trimming shortened V by 1 base and J by 5 bases, and 12 bases separated the two germline ends. The CDR3 DNA is TGTGCCAGCTCACCACGCGGGAATGGCGATCAGCCCCAGCATTTT. Amino acid sequence: CASSPRGNGDQPQHF.

The rearrangement joins TRBV30 to TRBJ2-1, with D tentatively TRBD2 (5 bases). Per the germline V gene, CDR1 is GTSNPN and CDR2 is SVGIG (reference sequence). V lost 3 bases and J lost 0, with 9 bases in between. This CDR3 spans 14 amino acids. The CDR3 is CAWRHRGSYNEQFF. DNA for the CDR3: TGTGCCTGGAGACACCGGGGCTCCTACAATGAGCAGTTCTTC.

This chain connects TRBV7-3 to TRBJ2-1, with a possible D match to TRBD2 (7 bases). Germline V gene lookup returns CDR1 SGHTA and CDR2 FQGTGA. The CDR3 length is 14 residues. The V gene lost 3 bases and the J gene lost 5 bases, with 11 bases spanning the gap. CDR3: CASSFGGGHNEQFF. In DNA, the CDR3 is TGTGCCAGCAGCTTCGGCGGGGGCCACAATGAGCAGTTCTTC.

The gene calls are TRBV9 and TRBJ2-3; 10 positions match TRBD2. V was clipped by 3 bases and J by 0 bases; unmatched bases: 10. Germline V CDR1 and CDR2: SGDLS, YYNGEE. The CDR3 has 18 residues. The CDR3 reads CASSDRPGTSVSTDTQYF. The CDR3 DNA sequence: TGTGCCAGCAGCGACCGACCCGGGACTAGCGTTAGCACAGATACGCAGTATTTT.

CDR3 region: CASSQDHGSNRGENIQYF. The CDR3 DNA follows: TGCGCCAGCAGCCAAGATCACGGCTCGAACAGGGGGGAAAACATTCAGTACTTC. This sequence joins TRBV4-1 and TRBJ2-4, with 8 nucleotides matching TRBD1. The CDR3 is 18 amino acids. The V gene end was trimmed by 0 bases and the J gene end by 5 bases; junction bases not matched to a gene: 12. The germline CDR1 and CDR2 sequences are MGHRA and YSYEKL.

V is TRBV10-3 and J is TRBJ2-7; TRBD2 matches 9 bases. Germline trimming cut 11 bases from V and 0 bases from J; bases unmatched to any gene: 8. Germline lookup yields CDR1 ENHRY and CDR2 SYGVKD. The CDR3 runs 14 residues. The CDR3 coding sequence is TGTGCCGCCGCCGGGACTAGCAGCTCCTACGAGCAGTACGTC. It is translated as CAAAGTSSSYEQYV.

This clone was observed a single time. The chain employs TRBV6-2 or TRBV6-3 and TRBJ2-1; either TRBD1 or TRBD2 may supply D (6 bases each). Trimming took 1 base from V and 8 from J, leaving 15 bases between them. CDR1 MNHEY and CDR2 SVGEGT come from the germline V gene. The CDR3 extends over 15 amino acids. CDR3 in amino acids: CASSYYYPGGDEQFF. CDR3 nucleotide sequence: TGTGCCAGCAGTTACTACTACCCCGGGGGCGATGAGCAGTTCTTC.

The chain combines TRBV6-5 with TRBJ2-5; 14 positions match TRBD2. The CDR3 extends over 15 amino acids. V was pared by 7 bases and J by 5 bases, with 6 bases of the junction left unmatched. CDR1 is MNHEY and CDR2 is SVGAGI in the germline V gene. The CDR3 bases are TGTGCCAGCATCAGACTAGCGGGGGGGCCGGAGACCCAGTACTTC. Its translation: CASIRLAGGPETQYF.

In this sample, this clone turned up a few times. This chain connects TRBV3-1 (or the pseudogene TRBV3-2) to TRBJ1-4; perhaps TRBD1 as D (6 bases). Trimming removed 1 base from V and 8 bases from J, with 20 bases in between. The CDR3 runs to 17 residues. CDR1 and CDR2 (germline): LGHDT, YNNKEL (reference sequence). The CDR3, as DNA: TGTGCCAGCAGCCAAGTGGGTGGGCAGGGGTCAGGAGAAAAACTGTTTTTT. This codes for CASSQVGGQGSGEKLFF.

V usage is TRBV18 and J usage is TRBJ2-1; possible D gene TRBD2, 6 bases. Trimming pared 3 bases from V and 6 bases from J, leaving 12 bases between. Germline V lookup: CDR1 KGHSH, CDR2 LQKENI. The CDR3 covers 14 residues. The chain's CDR3 is CASSPRGGLNEQFF. The CDR3 DNA follows: TGTGCCAGCTCACCGCGGGGAGGACTCAATGAGCAGTTCTTC.

The V gene is TRBV24-1, the J gene TRBJ2-1; D uncertain. Germline V gene lookup returns CDR1 KGHDR and CDR2 SFDVKD. The CDR3 has 13 amino acids. Trimming cost V 1 base and J 6 bases, with 6 bases left between them. CDR3 region: CATSDFPPNEQFF. CDR3 coding DNA: TGTGCCACCAGTGATTTCCCCCCCAATGAGCAGTTCTTC.

J is TRBJ2-1 and V is TRBV24-1; D is possibly TRBD2 (7 bases). The CDR3 consists of 14 residues. Between the trimmed V and J ends, which lost 4 bases and 8 bases, there was a span of 14 bases. CDR1 and CDR2 from the germline V gene are KGHDR and SFDVKD. CDR3 nucleotides: TGTGCCACCAGTGACGCGACCGGGGGGCATGAGCAGTTCTTC. Its translation: CATSDATGGHEQFF.

V is TRBV18 and J is TRBJ2-3; D call uncertain. The CDR3 is made up of 13 amino acids. V dropped 6 bases and J dropped 5 bases, with 12 bases sitting between them. Per germline, CDR1 KGHSH and CDR2 LQKENI. CDR3 region: CASSDTKGDTQYF. The CDR3, as DNA: TGTGCCAGCTCCGATACTAAAGGAGATACGCAGTATTTT.